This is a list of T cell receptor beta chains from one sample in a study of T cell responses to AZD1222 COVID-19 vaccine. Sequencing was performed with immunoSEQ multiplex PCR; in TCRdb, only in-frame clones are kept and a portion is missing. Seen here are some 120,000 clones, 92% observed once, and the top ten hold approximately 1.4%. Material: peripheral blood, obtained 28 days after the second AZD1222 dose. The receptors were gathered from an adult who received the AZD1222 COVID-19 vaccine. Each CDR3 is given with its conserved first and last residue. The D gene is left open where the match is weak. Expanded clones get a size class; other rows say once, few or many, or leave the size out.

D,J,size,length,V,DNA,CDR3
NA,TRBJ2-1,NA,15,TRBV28,TGTGCCAGCAGTTCCCGGGGGAAACTGTCAGGACACCAGTTCTTC,CASSSRGKLSGHQFF
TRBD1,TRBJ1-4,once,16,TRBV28,TGTGCCAGCAGTTTACCGACAGGGGGCTCAGGTGAAAAACTGTTTTTT,CASSLPTGGSGEKLFF
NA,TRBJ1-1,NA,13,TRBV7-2,TGTGCCAGCAGCTTAACCCTCCCGCTTGAAGCTTTCTTT,CASSLTLPLEAFF
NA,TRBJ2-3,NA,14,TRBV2,TGTGCCAGCAGTTGGTCTAGCGAGGGAGATACGCAGTATTTT,CASSWSSEGDTQYF
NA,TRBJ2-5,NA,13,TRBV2,TGTGCCAGCAGGGACAGCGTCTTGGGGACCCAGTACTTC,CASRDSVLGTQYF
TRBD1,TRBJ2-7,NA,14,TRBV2,TGTGCCAGCAGTCGGACAGGGCTTACCTACGAGCAGTACTTC,CASSRTGLTYEQYF
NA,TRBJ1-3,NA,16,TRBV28,TGTGCCAGCAGGCTAGGGACTGCATTTTCTGGAAACACCATATATTTT,CASRLGTAFSGNTIYF
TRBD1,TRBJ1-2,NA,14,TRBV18,TGTGCCAGCTCACCAGAGACAGGGGACTATGGCTACACCTTC,CASSPETGDYGYTF
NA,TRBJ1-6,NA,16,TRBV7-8,TGTGCCAGCAGCCTCGAGGACGGGAGCTATAATTCACCCCTCCACTTT,CASSLEDGSYNSPLHF
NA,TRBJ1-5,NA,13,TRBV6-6,TGTGCCAGCAGTTACTGGGGGGATCAGCCCCAGCATTTT,CASSYWGDQPQHF
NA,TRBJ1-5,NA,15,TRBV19,TGTGACAGTAGTATAGAGAGGAGAGGGAATCAGCCCCAGCATTTT,CDSSIERRGNQPQHF
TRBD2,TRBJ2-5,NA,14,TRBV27,TGTGCCAGCAGCGCTAGCGGGGGCGGGGGGACCCAGTACTTC,CASSASGGGGTQYF
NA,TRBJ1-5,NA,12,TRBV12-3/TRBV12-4,TGTGCCAGCAGTCCTATTAATCAGCCCCAGCATTTT,CASSPINQPQHF
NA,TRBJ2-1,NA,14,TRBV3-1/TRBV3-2,TGTGCCAGCAGCCCCTCTAGAACAAACAATGAGCAGTTCTTC,CASSPSRTNNEQFF
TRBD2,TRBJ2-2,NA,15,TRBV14,TGTGCCAGCAGGTGGACTAGCGGAAACACCGGGGAGCTGTTTTTT,CASRWTSGNTGELFF
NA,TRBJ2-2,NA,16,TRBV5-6,TGTGCCAGCAGCCCTATTAGCGGAACGAACACCGGGGAGCTGTTTTTT,CASSPISGTNTGELFF
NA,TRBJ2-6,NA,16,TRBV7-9,TGTGCCACAATGTACCGAGGGGGCTCTGGGGCCAACGTCCTGACTTTC,CATMYRGGSGANVLTF
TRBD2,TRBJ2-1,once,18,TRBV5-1,TGCGCCAGCAGCGTCCCCGTAGCGGGAGGGCCTGGCAGGGATGAGCAGTTCTTC,CASSVPVAGGPGRDEQFF
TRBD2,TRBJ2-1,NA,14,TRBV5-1,TGCGCCAGCAGCGTAACGGGAGGGTTTCTTGAGCAGTTCTTC,CASSVTGGFLEQFF
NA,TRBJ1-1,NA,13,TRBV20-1,TGCAGTGCTAGTCAGGGGCAGGTCACTGAAGCTTTCTTT,CSASQGQVTEAFF
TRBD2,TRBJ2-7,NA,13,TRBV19,TGTGCCAGTAAACAGCGGGAGGCCCCCGAGCAGTACTTC,CASKQREAPEQYF
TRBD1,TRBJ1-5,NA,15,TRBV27,TGTGCCAGCAGTTTAGAGGGGGCGAGCAATCAGCCCCAGCATTTT,CASSLEGASNQPQHF
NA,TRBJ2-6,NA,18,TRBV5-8,TGTGCCAGCAGCTTGTCCGTAAGGGGCCGTCCCGGGGCCAACGTCCTGACTTTC,CASSLSVRGRPGANVLTF
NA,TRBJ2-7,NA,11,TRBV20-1,TGCAGTGCTTCGAGGAGCTACGAGCAGTACTTC,CSASRSYEQYF
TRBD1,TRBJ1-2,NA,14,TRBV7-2,TGTGCCAGCAGCTTAAGTAGGGGGCACTATGGCTACACCTTC,CASSLSRGHYGYTF
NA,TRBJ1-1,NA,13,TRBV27,TGTGCCAGCAGCTGGGGGGGTACCGCTGAAGCTTTCTTT,CASSWGGTAEAFF
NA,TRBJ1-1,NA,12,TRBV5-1,TGCGCCAGCAGCCCAAGCGGACTTGAAGCTTTCTTT,CASSPSGLEAFF
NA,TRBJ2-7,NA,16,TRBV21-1,TGTGCCAGCAGCAAAGAGGGGGGCGGGTCCACCTACGAGCAGTACTTC,CASSKEGGGSTYEQYF
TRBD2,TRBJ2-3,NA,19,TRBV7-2,TGTGCCAGCAGCTTACGAGGACTAGCGGCGACCTCTAGCACAGATACGCAGTATTTT,CASSLRGLAATSSTDTQYF
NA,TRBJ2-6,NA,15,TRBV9,TGTGCCAGCAGCCGTGTCGTCGGTGGGGCCAACGTCCTGACTTTC,CASSRVVGGANVLTF
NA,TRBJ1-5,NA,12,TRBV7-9,TGTGCCAGCAGCTACCAGAATCAGCCCCAGCATTTT,CASSYQNQPQHF
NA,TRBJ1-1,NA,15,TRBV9,TGTGCCAGCAGCGTACAAGGGGCCCCTAACACTGAAGCTTTCTTT,CASSVQGAPNTEAFF
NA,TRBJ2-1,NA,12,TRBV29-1,TGCAGCGTTGCGTCGGGGAACAATGAGCAGTTCTTC,CSVASGNNEQFF